This TCR beta chain was captured in a study of blood T cell repertoires in COVID-19. Study as a whole: The analysed material was cDNA or gDNA that came from T cells, B-cell-depleted T cells, or PBMCs.

Libraries were prepared by immunoSEQ multiplex PCR; TCRdb keeps only in-frame clonotypes and omits some of them. The sample has under 250,000 clones, about 89% seen once; the top ten hold 1.5% to 2%. This CDR3 spans 15 amino acids. The germline V gene encodes CDR1 SGHTA and CDR2 FQGNSA. Germline trimming cut 1 base from V and 5 bases from J; bases unmatched to any gene: 3. This chain connects TRBV7-2 to TRBJ1-5; 9 nucleotides agree with TRBD1. The TCR sequence derives from an older woman who had recovered from COVID-19. Input material: peripheral blood. The CDR3 loop is CASSLGTGADQPQHF. CDR3 DNA: TGTGCCAGCAGCTTAGGGACAGGGGCGGATCAGCCCCAGCATTTT.